This T cell receptor beta chain was recorded in a study of vaccination and CD4 T cells after COVID-19. The overall study: The convalescents were made up of six males and four females, two of whom were Hispanic.

The treatment here: roughly nine-day PBMC culture with coronavirus spike peptide pools or control peptides (ViraFEST assay). First, ViraFEST expanded antigen-specific T cells with peptide pools, and next it sequenced the TCRs. In this cohort, PCR tests turned positive between March and December 2020, predating US Alpha, Beta and Delta variants. With 1 base removed from V and 1 base from J, the gap between germline ends came to 11 bases. The CDR3 contains 15 residues. Per the germline V gene, CDR1 is MGHRA and CDR2 is YSYEKL. The Oncomine TCR Beta short-read assay was applied to DNA of cultured CD4+ T cells. TCRdb reprocessed the PCR reads with MiXCR, giving one entry per CDR3 protein. The table lists roughly 14,000 distinct CDR3 sequences, approximately 55% of them singletons. This clonotype was found a few times. The target antigen is unknown.

This receptor was obtained from a human donor who had recovered from COVID-19. Here the sequenced sample was CD4+ T cells from blood, cultured in vitro, taken before SARS-CoV-2 vaccination. The chain recombines TRBV4-1 with TRBJ2-7, with D possibly being TRBD1 (6 bases). CDR3 in amino acids: CASSQAFGQSYEQYF. DNA for the CDR3: TGCGCCAGCAGCCAAGCCTTCGGACAGTCCTACGAGCAGTACTTC.